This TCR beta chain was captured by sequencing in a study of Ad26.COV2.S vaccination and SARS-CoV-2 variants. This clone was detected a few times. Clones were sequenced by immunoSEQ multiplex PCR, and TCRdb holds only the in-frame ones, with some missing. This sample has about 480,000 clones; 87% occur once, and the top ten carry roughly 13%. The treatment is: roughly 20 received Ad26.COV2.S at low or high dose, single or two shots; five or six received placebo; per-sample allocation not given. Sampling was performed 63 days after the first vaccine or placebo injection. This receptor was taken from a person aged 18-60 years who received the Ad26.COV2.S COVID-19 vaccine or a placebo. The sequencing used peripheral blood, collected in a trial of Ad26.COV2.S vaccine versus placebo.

CDR3 sequence reads: CASSREPAATDTQYF. The CDR3 DNA sequence: TGCGCCAGCAGCCGGGAACCAGCGGCCACAGATACGCAGTATTTT. This chain links TRBV5-1 with TRBJ2-3, with D maybe TRBD2 (5 bases). V was shortened by 4 bases and J by 2 bases, with 14 bases between the two germline ends. The CDR3 has 15 amino acids. Germline CDR1 reads SGHRS; CDR2 reads YFSETQ.